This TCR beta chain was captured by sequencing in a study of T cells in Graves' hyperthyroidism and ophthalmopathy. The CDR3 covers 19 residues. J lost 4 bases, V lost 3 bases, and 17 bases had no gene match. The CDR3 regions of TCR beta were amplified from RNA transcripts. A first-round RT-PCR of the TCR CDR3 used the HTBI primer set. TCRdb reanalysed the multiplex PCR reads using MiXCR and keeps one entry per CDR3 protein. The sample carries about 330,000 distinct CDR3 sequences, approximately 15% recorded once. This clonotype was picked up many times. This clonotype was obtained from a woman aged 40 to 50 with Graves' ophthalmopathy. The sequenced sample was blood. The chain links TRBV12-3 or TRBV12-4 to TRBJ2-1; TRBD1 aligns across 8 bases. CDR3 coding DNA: TGTGCCAGCAGTTTGGTCTTTGTCAGGGGGCAGCCCTTATACAATGAGCAGTTCTTC. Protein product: CASSLVFVRGQPLYNEQFF.